The TCR beta chain under discussion was sequenced for a study of blood T cell repertoires in COVID-19. Study at large: Nucleic acid was either cDNA or gDNA, and it came from T cells, B-cell-depleted T cells, or PBMCs.

Methods used by the authors: Amplifying reference gene primers gave estimates of nucleated cell counts. Data came from immunoSEQ multiplex PCR; TCRdb stores just in-frame clones and leaves some out. For V, J and clone size, that table is used; D and trimming come from the DNA. The sample lists 150,000 to 200,000 clones, 87% occurring once. Trimming pared 6 bases from V and 3 bases from J, leaving 14 bases between. CDR1 SGHAT and CDR2 FQNNGV come from the germline V gene. The CDR3 length is 14 residues. The sequence came from a human donor with acute COVID-19. The donor label of this sample is uncertain. The genes are TRBV11-2 and TRBJ1-2, with D tentatively TRBD1 (6 bases). The sequenced sample consisted of PBMCs or T cells enriched from blood (not recorded which). In nucleotides, the CDR3 is TGTGCCAGCAGGGGGGCCGATACCTACTATGGCTACACCTTC. This gives the protein CASRGADTYYGYTF.